This T cell receptor (beta chain) was observed in a study of immune characterization of retroperitoneal liposarcoma. Germline CDR1 and CDR2: ENHRY and SYGVKD. The CDR3 length is 15 residues. TCRdb re-called the PCR reads with MiXCR, one entry per CDR3 protein. The table lists some 20,000 distinct CDR3 sequences, 35% to 40% of them singletons. The rearrangement links TRBV10-3 to TRBJ2-3; D perhaps matches TRBD2 (6 bases). The J call may be faulty, since TRBJ2-7 better matches the DNA end. The sample consisted of blood. The TCR originated in a male donor with retroperitoneal liposarcoma. The CDR3 reads CAIRETATSSYEQYF. The CDR3 DNA reads TGTGCCATCAGGGAGACAGCGACTAGCTCCTACGAGCAGTACTTC.